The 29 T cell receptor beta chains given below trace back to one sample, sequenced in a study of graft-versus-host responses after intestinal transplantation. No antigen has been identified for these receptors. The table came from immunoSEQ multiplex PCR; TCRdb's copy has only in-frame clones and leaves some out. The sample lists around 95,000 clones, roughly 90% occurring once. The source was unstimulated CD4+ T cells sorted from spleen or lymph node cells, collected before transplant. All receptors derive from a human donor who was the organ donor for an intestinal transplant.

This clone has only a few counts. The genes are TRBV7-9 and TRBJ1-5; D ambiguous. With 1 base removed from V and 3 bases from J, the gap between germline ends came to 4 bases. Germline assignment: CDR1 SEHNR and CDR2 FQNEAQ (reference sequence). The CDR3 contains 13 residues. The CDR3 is CASSLGPNQPQHF. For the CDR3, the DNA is TGTGCCAGCAGCTTAGGGCCCAATCAGCCCCAGCATTTT.

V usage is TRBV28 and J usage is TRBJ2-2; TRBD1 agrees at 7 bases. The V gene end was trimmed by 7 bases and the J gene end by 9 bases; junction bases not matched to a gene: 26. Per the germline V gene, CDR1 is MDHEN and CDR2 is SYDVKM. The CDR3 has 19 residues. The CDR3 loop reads CASNSPWDSSDRGHWELFF. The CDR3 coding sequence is TGTGCCAGCAATTCTCCTTGGGACAGCTCCGATCGGGGACACTGGGAGCTGTTTTTT.

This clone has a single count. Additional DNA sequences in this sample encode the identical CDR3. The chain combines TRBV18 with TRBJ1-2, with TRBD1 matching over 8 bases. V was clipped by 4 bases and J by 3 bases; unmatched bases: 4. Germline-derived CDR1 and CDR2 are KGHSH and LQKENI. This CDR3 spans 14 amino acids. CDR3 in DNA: TGTGCCAGCTCACTCGGACAGGGTGACTATGGCTACACCTTC. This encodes CASSLGQGDYGYTF.

Here the CDR3 DNA reads TGTGCCAGCAGCTTAGCGGGGACCAGGGAAGAGACCCAGTACTTC. Its translation: CASSLAGTREETQYF. The V and J genes are TRBV7-8 and TRBJ2-5, with D possibly called TRBD1 or TRBD2 (5 bases each). The CDR3 is made up of 15 amino acids. CDR1 is SGHVS and CDR2 is FQNEAQ in the germline V gene. Trimming shortened V by 0 bases and J by 3 bases, and 11 bases separated the two germline ends. Filled out from reference TRBV7-8 and TRBJ2-5, the complete variable domain reads GAGVSQSPRYKVAKRGQDVALRCDPISGHVSLFWYQQALGQGPEFLTYFQNEAQLDKSGLPSDRFFAERPEGSVSTLKIQRTQQEDSAVYLCASSLAGTREETQYFGPGTRLLVL.

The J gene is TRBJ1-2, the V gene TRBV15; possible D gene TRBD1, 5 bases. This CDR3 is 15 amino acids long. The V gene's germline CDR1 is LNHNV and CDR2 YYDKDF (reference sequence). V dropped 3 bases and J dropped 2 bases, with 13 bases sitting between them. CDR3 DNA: TGTGCCACCAGCAGCTTCCGGGGGTCCAACTATGGCTACACCTTC. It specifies CATSSFRGSNYGYTF.

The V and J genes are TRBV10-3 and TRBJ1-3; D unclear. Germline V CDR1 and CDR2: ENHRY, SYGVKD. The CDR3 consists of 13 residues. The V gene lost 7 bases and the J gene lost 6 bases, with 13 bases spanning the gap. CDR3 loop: CAITSSIENTIYF. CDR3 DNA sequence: TGTGCCATCACCTCCTCCATCGAAAACACCATATATTTT.

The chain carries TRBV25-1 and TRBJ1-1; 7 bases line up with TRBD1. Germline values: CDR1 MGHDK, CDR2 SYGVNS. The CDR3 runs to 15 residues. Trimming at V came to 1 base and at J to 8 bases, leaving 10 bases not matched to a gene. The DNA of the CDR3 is TGTGCCAGCAGTGAATCGATACCCGGACAGGCCGAAGCTTTCTTT. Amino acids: CASSESIPGQAEAFF.

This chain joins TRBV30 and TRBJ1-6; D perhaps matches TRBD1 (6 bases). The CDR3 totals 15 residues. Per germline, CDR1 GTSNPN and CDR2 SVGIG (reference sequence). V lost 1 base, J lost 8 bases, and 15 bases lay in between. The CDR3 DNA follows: TGTGCCTGGAGTGAATGGTCCCAGGGGTATTCACCCCTCCACTTT. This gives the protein CAWSEWSQGYSPLHF.

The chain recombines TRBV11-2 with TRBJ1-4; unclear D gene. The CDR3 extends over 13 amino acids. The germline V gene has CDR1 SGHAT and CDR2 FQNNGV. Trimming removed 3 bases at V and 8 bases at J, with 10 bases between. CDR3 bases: TGTGCCAGCAGCTTCGGAGTAGGGGAAAAACTGTTTTTT. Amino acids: CASSFGVGEKLFF.

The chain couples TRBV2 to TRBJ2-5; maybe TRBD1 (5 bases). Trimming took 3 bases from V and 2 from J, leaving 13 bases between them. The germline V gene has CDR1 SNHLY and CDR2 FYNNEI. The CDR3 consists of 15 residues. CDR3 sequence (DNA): TGTGCCAGCAGTGAGGGTTTCAGGGCACAAGAGACCCAGTACTTC. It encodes CASSEGFRAQETQYF.

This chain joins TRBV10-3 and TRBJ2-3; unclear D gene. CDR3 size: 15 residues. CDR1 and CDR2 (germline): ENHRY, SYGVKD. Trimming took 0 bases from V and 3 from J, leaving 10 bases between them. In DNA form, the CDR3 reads TGTGCCATCAGTGAGTCGACCAGGCCGACAGATACGCAGTATTTT. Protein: CAISESTRPTDTQYF.

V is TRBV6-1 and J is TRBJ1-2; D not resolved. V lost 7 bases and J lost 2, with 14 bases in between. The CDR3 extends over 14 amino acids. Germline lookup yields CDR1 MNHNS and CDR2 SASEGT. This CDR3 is CASTERTGNYGYTF. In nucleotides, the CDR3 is TGTGCCAGCACCGAGAGGACGGGGAACTATGGCTACACCTTC.

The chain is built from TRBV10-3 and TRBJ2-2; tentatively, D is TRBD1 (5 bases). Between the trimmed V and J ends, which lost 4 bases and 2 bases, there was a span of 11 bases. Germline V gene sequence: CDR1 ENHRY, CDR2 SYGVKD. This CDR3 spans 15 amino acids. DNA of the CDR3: TGTGCCATCAGTGTGGGGCTCCTCAACACCGGGGAGCTGTTTTTT. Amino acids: CAISVGLLNTGELFF.

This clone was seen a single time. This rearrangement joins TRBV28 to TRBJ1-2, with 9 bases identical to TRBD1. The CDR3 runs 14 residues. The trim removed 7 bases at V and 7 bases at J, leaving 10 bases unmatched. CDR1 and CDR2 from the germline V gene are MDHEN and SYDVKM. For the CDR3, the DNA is TGTGCCAGCATGGACCTCGCGGACAGGGGTGGCTACACCTTC. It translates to CASMDLADRGGYTF.

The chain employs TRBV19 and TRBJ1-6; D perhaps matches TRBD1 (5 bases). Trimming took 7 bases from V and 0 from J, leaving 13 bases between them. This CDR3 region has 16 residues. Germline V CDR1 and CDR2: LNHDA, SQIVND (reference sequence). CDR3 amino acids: CASKEGPGSYNSPLHF. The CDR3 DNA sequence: TGTGCCAGTAAGGAGGGGCCCGGCTCCTATAATTCACCCCTCCACTTT.

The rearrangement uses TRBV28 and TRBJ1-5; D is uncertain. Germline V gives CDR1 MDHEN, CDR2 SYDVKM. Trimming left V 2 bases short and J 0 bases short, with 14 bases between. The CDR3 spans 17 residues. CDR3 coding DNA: TGTGCCAGCAGTTTACTTTTCGGGCAAAGTAGCAATCAGCCCCAGCATTTT. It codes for CASSLLFGQSSNQPQHF.

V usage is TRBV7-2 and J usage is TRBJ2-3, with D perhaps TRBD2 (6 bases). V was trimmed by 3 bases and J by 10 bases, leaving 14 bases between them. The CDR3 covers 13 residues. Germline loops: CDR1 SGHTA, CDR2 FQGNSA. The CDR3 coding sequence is TGTGCCAGCAGCTTCGGGGCCTGGGGGGCGCAGTATTTT. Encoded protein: CASSFGAWGAQYF.

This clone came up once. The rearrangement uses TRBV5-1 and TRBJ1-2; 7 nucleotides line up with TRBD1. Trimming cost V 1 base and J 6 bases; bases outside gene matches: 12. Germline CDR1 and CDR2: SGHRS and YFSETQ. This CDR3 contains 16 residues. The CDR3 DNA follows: TGCGCCAGCAGCTTGAATGTGGAGGGGGCGGGACATGGCTACACCTTC. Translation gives CASSLNVEGAGHGYTF.

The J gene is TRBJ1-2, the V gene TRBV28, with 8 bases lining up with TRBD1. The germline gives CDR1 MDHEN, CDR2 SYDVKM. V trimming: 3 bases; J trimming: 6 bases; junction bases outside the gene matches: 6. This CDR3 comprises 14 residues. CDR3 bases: TGTGCCAGCAGTTTTCAGGACAGGGTGGATGGCTACACCTTC. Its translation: CASSFQDRVDGYTF.

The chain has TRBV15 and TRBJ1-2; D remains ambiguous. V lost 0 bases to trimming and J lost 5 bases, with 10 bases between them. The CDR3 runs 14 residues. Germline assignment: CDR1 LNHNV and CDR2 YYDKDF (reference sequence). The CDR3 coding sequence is TGTGCCACCAGCAGAGATCTCGTACAGTATGGCTACACCTTC. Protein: CATSRDLVQYGYTF. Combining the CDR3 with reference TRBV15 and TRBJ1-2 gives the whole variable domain DAMVIQNPRYQVTQFGKPVTLSCSQTLNHNVMYWYQQKSSQAPKLLFHYYDKDFNNEADTPDNFQSRRPNTSFCFLDIRSPGLGDTAMYLCATSRDLVQYGYTFGSGTRLTVV.

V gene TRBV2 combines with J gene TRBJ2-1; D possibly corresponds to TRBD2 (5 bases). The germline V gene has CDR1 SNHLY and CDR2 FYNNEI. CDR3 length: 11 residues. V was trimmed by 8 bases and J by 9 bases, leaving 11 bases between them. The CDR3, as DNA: TGTGCCAGCCGGGGAACGGTTGAGCAGTTCTTC. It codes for CASRGTVEQFF.

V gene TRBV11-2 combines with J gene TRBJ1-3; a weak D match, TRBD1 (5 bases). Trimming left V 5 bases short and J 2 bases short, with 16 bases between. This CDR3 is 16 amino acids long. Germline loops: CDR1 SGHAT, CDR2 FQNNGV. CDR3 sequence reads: CASSTRTAGAGNTIYF. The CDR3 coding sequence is TGTGCCAGCAGCACACGCACCGCGGGGGCTGGAAACACCATATATTTT.

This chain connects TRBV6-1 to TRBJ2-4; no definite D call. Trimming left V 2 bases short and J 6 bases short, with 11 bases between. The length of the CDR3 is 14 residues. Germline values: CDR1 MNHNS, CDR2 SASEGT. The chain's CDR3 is CASSENLDPNIQYF. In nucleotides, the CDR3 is TGTGCCAGCAGTGAAAATTTGGATCCAAACATTCAGTACTTC.

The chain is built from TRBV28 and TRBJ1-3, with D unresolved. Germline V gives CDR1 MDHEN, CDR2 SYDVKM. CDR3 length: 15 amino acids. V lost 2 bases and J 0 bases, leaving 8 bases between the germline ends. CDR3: CASSLTDRSGNTIYF. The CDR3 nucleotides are TGTGCCAGCAGTTTAACGGACCGCTCTGGAAACACCATATATTTT.

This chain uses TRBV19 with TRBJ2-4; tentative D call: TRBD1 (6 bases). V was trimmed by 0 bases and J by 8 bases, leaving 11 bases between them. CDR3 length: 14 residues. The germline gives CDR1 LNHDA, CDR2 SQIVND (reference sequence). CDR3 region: CASSIDTGRDIQYF. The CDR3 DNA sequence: TGTGCCAGTAGTATAGATACAGGGAGAGACATTCAGTACTTC.

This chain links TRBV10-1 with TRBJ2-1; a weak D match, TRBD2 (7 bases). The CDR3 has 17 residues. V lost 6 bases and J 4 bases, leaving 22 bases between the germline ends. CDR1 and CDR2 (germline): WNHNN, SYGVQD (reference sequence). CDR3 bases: TGCGCCAGCAGGATATCCGGGGGGCGTGAAACTTACAATGAGCAGTTCTTC. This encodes CASRISGGRETYNEQFF.

CDR3 region: CASSEGRLAGGKETQYF. CDR3 nucleotide sequence: TGTGCCAGCAGTGAAGGGCGACTAGCGGGGGGGAAAGAGACCCAGTACTTC. The gene calls are TRBV2 and TRBJ2-5; TRBD2 matches 14 bases. CDR3 length equals 17 residues. V dropped 1 base and J dropped 3; count of bases not matched to a gene: 4. Germline V gene lookup returns CDR1 SNHLY and CDR2 FYNNEI.

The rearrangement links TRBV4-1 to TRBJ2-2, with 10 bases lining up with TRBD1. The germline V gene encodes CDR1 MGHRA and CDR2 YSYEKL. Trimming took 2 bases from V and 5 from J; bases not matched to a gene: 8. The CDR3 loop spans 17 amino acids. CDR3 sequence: CASSQPLGTGETGELFF. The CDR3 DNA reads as TGCGCCAGCAGCCAACCACTAGGGACAGGGGAAACCGGGGAGCTGTTTTTT.

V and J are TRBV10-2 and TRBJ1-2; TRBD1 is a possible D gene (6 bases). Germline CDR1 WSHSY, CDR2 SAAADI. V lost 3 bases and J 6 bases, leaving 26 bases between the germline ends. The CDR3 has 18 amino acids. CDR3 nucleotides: TGCGCCAGCAGTGACGGGCGGGGGCGCGGTACGTCGGAGAATGGCTACACCTTC. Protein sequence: CASSDGRGRGTSENGYTF.